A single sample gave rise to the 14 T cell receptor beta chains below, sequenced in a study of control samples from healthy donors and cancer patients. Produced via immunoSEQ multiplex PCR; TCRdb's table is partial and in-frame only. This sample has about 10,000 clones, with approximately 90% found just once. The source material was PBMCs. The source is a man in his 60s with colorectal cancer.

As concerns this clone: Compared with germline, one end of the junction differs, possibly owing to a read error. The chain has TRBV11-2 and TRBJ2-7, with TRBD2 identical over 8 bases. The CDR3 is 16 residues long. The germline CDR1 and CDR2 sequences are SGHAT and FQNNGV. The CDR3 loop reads CASSSLGAGGPYEQYF. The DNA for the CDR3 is TGTGCCAGCAGCTCCCTAGGGGCGGGGGGTCCCTATGAGCAGTACTTC. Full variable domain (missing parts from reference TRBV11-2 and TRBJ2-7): EAGVAQSPRYKIIEKRQSVAFWCNPISGHATLYWYQQILGQGPKLLIQFQNNGVVDDSQLPKDRFSAERLKGVDSTLKIQPAKLEDSAVYLCASSSLGAGGPYEQYFGPGTRLTVT.

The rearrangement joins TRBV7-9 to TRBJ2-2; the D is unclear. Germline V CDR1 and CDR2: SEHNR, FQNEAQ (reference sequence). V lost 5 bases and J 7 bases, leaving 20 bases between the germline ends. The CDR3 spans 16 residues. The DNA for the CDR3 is TGTGCCAGCAGCCAACCGTCTCCCCGGCTTGGCGGGGAGCTGTTTTTT. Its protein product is CASSQPSPRLGGELFF.

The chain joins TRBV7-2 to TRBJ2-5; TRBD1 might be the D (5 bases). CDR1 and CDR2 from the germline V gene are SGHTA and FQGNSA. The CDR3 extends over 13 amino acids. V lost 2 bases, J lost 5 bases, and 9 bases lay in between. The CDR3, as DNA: TGTGCCAGCAGCTTATGGAAGGGGGAGACCCAGTACTTC. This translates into CASSLWKGETQYF. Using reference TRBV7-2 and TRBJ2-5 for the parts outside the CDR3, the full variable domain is GAGVSQSPSNKVTEKGKDVELRCDPISGHTALYWYRQSLGQGLEFLIYFQGNSAPDKSGLPSDRFSAERTGGSVSTLTIQRTQQEDSAVYLCASSLWKGETQYFGPGTRLLVL.

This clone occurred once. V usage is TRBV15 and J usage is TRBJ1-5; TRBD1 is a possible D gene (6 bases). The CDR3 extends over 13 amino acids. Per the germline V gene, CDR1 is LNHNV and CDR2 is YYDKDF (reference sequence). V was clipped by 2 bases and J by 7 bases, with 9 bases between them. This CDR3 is CATSRQGKQPQHF. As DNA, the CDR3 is TGTGCCACCAGCAGACAGGGGAAGCAGCCCCAGCATTTT.

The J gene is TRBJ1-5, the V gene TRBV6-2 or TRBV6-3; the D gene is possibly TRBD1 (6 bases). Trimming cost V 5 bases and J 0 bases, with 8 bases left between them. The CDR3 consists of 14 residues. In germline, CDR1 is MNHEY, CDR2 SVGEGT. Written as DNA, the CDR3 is TGTGCCAGCAGTACAGGGTATAGCAATCAGCCCCAGCATTTT. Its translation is CASSTGYSNQPQHF.

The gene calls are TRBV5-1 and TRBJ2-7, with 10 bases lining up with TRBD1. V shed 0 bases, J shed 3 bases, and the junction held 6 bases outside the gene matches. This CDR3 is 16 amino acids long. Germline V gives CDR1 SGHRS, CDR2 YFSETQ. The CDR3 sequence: CASSLEPGQGIYEQYF. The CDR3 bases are TGCGCCAGCAGCTTGGAACCGGGACAGGGGATCTACGAGCAGTACTTC.

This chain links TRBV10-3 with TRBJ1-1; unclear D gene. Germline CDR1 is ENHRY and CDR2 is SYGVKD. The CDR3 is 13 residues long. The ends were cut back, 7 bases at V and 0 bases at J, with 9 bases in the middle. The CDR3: CAITGVLNTEAFF. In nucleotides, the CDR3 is TGTGCCATCACTGGGGTTTTGAACACTGAAGCTTTCTTT.

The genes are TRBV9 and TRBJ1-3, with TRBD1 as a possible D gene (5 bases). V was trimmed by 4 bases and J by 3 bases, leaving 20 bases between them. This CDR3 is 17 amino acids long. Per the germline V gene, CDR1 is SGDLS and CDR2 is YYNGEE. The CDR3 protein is CASSPQRVGGVGNTIYF. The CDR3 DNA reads TGTGCCAGCAGCCCACAGAGGGTCGGGGGGGTTGGAAACACCATATATTTT.

CDR3 nucleotide sequence: TGTGCCAGCAGTGAAGGAAGCTACGATAGCAATCAGCCCCAGCATTTT. Residues: CASSEGSYDSNQPQHF. The chain couples TRBV6-1 to TRBJ1-5, with no clear D. V lost 1 base, J lost 0 bases, and 10 bases lay in between. The CDR3 loop spans 16 amino acids. Germline V gives CDR1 MNHNS, CDR2 SASEGT.

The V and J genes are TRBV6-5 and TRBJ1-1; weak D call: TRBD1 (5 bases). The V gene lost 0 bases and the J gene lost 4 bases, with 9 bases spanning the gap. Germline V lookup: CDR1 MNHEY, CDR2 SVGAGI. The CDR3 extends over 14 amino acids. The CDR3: CASSYSGGTTEAFF. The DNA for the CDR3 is TGTGCCAGCAGTTACTCTGGTGGGACCACTGAAGCTTTCTTT.

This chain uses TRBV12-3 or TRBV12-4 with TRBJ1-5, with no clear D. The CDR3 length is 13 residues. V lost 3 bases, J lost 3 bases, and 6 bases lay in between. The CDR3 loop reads CASSFLNNQPQHF. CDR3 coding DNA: TGTGCCAGCAGTTTTTTAAACAATCAGCCCCAGCATTTT.

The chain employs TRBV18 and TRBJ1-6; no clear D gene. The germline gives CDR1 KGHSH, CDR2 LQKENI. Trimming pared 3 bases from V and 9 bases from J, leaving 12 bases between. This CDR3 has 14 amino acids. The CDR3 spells CASSPTTLPSPLHF. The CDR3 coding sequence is TGTGCCAGCTCACCGACGACATTACCTTCACCCCTCCACTTT.

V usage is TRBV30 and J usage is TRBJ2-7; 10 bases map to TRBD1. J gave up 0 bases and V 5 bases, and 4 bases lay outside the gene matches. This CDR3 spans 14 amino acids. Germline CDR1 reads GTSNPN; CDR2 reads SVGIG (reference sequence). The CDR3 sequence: CAWAWDRGSYEQYF. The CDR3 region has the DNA TGTGCCTGGGCATGGGACAGGGGCTCCTACGAGCAGTACTTC.

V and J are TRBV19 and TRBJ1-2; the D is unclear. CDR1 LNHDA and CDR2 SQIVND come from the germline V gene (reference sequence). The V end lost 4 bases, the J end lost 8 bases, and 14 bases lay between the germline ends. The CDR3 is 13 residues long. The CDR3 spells CASSSQFRGGYTF. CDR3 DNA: TGTGCCAGTAGTAGTCAATTCCGAGGGGGCTACACCTTC. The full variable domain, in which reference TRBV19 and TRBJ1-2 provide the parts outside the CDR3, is DGGITQSPKYLFRKEGQNVTLSCEQNLNHDAMYWYRQDPGQGLRLIYYSQIVNDFQKGDIAEGYSVSREKKESFPLTVTSAQKNPTAFYLCASSSQFRGGYTFGSGTRLTVV.